A selection of T cell receptor beta chains follows, all from one sample in a study of OX40 agonist ivuxolimab in advanced cancers. TCRdb's table, derived via immunoSEQ multiplex PCR, lists solely in-frame clones and lacks some. The sample lists about 64,000 clones; around 93% were seen once. The starting material was CD4+ or CD8+ T cells sorted from blood, obtained in a trial of the OX40 agonist ivuxolimab. The receptors were sampled from an adult with an advanced solid tumor such as melanoma, head and neck, liver or kidney cancer. Both conserved end residues are part of each CDR3. The order of the fields is CDR3 protein, CDR3 DNA, D gene, J gene, clone size, V gene. A D gene is named only where the DNA matches it firmly. A row's size may be missing; if present it is once, few, many or a size class.

CDR3: CASSLGTSGRETQYF
DNA: TGTGCCAGCAGCTTGGGGACTAGCGGGAGAGAGACCCAGTACTTC
D: TRBD2
J: TRBJ2-5
size: once
V: TRBV7-7

CDR3: CSVASYYEQYF
DNA: TGCAGCGTTGCAAGTTACTACGAGCAGTACTTC
D: -
J: TRBJ2-7
size: -
V: TRBV29-1

CDR3: CASSPWGSGANVLTF
DNA: TGTGCCAGCAGCCCGTGGGGCTCTGGGGCCAACGTCCTGACTTTC
D: -
J: TRBJ2-6
size: -
V: TRBV11-2

CDR3: CASTTRGQGNTEAFF
DNA: TGTGCCAGCACCACACGCGGACAGGGGAACACTGAAGCTTTCTTT
D: TRBD1
J: TRBJ1-1
size: -
V: TRBV6-6

CDR3: CASSSTGTSGSLTDTQYF
DNA: TGTGCCAGCAGCTCCACCGGGACTAGCGGGAGTTTGACAGATACGCAGTATTTT
D: TRBD2
J: TRBJ2-3
size: -
V: TRBV28

CDR3: CASSGRERSDTQYF
DNA: TGTGCCAGTAGTGGGAGGGAGAGGTCAGATACGCAGTATTTT
D: TRBD2
J: TRBJ2-3
size: -
V: TRBV19

CDR3: CASSLDQTGPNDEQFF
DNA: TGCGCCAGCAGCTTGGATCAAACAGGGCCTAACGATGAGCAGTTCTTC
D: -
J: TRBJ2-1
size: -
V: TRBV5-1

CDR3: CASLVQGGQPQHF
DNA: TGTGCCAGCTTGGTCCAGGGGGGTCAGCCCCAGCATTTT
D: TRBD1
J: TRBJ1-5
size: -
V: TRBV6-1

CDR3: CASSPGMGSNQPQHF
DNA: TGTGCCAGCAGCCCGGGGATGGGTAGCAATCAGCCCCAGCATTTT
D: -
J: TRBJ1-5
size: -
V: TRBV5-5

CDR3: CASSRASYEQYF
DNA: TGTGCCAGCAGCCGGGCCTCCTACGAGCAGTACTTC
D: -
J: TRBJ2-7
size: -
V: TRBV7-9

CDR3: CASSSAGRSGGYEQYF
DNA: TGTGCCAGCAGCTCGGCTGGGCGTAGCGGAGGGTACGAGCAGTACTTC
D: -
J: TRBJ2-7
size: -
V: TRBV5-4

CDR3: CASSFEFLAGGTEQYF
DNA: TGTGCCAGCAGCTTCGAATTTCTAGCGGGAGGGACCGAGCAGTACTTC
D: TRBD2
J: TRBJ2-7
size: -
V: TRBV11-3

CDR3: CAISESAPRNEQFF
DNA: TGTGCCATCAGTGAGTCGGCACCCCGCAATGAGCAGTTCTTC
D: -
J: TRBJ2-1
size: -
V: TRBV10-3

CDR3: CAIYTPGQGSEHYEQYF
DNA: TGCGCCATTTATACCCCGGGACAGGGTAGCGAGCACTACGAGCAGTACTTC
D: TRBD1
J: TRBJ2-7
size: -
V: TRBV10-2

CDR3: CATSRVASSSGANVLTF
DNA: TGTGCCACCAGCAGAGTAGCGAGTAGCTCTGGGGCCAACGTCCTGACTTTC
D: -
J: TRBJ2-6
size: -
V: TRBV15

CDR3: CASSFWTGGHEQYF
DNA: TGTGCCAGCAGCTTTTGGACAGGGGGCCACGAGCAGTACTTC
D: TRBD1
J: TRBJ2-7
size: -
V: TRBV7-8

CDR3: CASSQTTVLNGYTF
DNA: TGTGCCAGCAGCCAAACGACAGTTTTGAATGGCTACACCTTC
D: -
J: TRBJ1-2
size: -
V: TRBV14

CDR3: CSVVRGLGETQYF
DNA: TGCAGCGTTGTCAGGGGGCTGGGGGAGACCCAGTACTTC
D: TRBD1
J: TRBJ2-5
size: -
V: TRBV29-1

CDR3: CASSRPRGGETQYF
DNA: TGTGCCAGCAGCCGGCCCCGGGGGGGAGAGACCCAGTACTTC
D: TRBD2
J: TRBJ2-5
size: -
V: TRBV5-5

CDR3: CASSWTGGGYTF
DNA: TGTGCCAGCAGTTGGACGGGCGGTGGCTACACCTTC
D: -
J: TRBJ1-2
size: -
V: TRBV6-5